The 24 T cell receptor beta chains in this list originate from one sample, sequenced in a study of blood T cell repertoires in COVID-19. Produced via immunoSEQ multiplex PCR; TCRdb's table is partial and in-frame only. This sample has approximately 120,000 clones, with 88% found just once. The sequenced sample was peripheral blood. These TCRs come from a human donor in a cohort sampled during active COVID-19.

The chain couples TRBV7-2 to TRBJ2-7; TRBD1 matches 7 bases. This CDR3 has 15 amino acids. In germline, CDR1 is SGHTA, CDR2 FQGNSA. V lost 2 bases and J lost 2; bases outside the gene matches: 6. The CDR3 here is CASSLIQGRAYEQYF. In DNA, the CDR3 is TGTGCCAGCAGCTTAATACAGGGGCGGGCCTACGAGCAGTACTTC.

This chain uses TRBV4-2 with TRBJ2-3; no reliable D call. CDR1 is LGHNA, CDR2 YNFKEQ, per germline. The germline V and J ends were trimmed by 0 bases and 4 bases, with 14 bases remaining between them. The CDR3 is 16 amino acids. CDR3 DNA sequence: TGTGCCAGCAGCCAAGAATTGACTGGCCCCCCAGATACGCAGTATTTT. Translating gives CASSQELTGPPDTQYF.

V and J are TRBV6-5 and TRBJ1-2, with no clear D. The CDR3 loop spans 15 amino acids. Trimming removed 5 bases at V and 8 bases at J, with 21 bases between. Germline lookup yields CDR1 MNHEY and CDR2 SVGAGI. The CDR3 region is CASSPPGLKASGYTF. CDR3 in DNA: TGTGCCAGCAGTCCGCCGGGTCTCAAGGCGAGCGGCTACACCTTC.

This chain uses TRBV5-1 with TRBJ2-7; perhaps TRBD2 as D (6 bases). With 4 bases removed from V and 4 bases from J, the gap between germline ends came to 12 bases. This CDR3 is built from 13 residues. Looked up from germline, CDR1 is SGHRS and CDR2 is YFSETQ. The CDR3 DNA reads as TGCGCCAGCAGCGAGTGGGGGGAATACGAGCAGTACTTC. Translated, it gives CASSEWGEYEQYF.

The CDR3 DNA reads TGTGCCAGCAGCTATTACCAGGGGAACACTGAAGCTTTCTTT. It is translated as CASSYYQGNTEAFF. The chain employs TRBV7-2 and TRBJ1-1, with a possible D match to TRBD1 (5 bases). Germline lookup yields CDR1 SGHTA and CDR2 FQGNSA. Deletions cut 4 bases from V and 1 base from J, with 10 bases between. This CDR3 spans 14 amino acids.

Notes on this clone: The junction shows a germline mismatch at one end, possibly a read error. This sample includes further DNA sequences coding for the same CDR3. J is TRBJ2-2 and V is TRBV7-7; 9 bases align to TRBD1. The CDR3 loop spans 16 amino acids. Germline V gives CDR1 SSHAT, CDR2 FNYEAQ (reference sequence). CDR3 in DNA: TGTGCTAGCAGCTCCACCGGGACAGGGATCACCGGGGAGCTGTTTTTT. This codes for CASSSTGTGITGELFF.

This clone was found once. This chain's CDR3 is CASSMGTSGYKNEQFF. CDR3 DNA sequence: TGTGCCAGTAGTATGGGGACTAGCGGGTACAAGAATGAGCAGTTCTTC. The chain couples TRBV19 to TRBJ2-1; 12 nucleotides agree with TRBD2. This CDR3 spans 16 amino acids. CDR1 is LNHDA and CDR2 is SQIVND in the germline V gene (reference sequence). J was trimmed by 7 bases and V by 3 bases; bases with no gene match: 7.

The CDR3 coding sequence is TGTGCCATCAGTGAAGAGGGGAACACTGAAGCTTTCTTT. Translating gives CAISEEGNTEAFF. V is TRBV10-3 and J is TRBJ1-1; D call uncertain. Per germline, CDR1 ENHRY and CDR2 SYGVKD. CDR3 length: 13 amino acids. V lost 3 bases to trimming and J lost 1 base, with 6 bases between them.

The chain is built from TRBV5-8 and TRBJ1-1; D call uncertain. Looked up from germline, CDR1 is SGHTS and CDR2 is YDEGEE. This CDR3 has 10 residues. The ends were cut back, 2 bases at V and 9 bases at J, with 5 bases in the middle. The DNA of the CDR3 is TGTGCCAGCAGCTTACTCCAAGCTTTCTTT. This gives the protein CASSLLQAFF.

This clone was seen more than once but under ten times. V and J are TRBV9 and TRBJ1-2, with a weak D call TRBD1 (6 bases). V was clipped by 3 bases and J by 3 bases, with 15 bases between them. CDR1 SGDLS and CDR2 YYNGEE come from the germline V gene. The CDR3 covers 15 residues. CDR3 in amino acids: CASSAPRGAYYGYTF. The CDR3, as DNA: TGTGCCAGCAGCGCCCCGCGGGGGGCTTACTATGGCTACACCTTC.

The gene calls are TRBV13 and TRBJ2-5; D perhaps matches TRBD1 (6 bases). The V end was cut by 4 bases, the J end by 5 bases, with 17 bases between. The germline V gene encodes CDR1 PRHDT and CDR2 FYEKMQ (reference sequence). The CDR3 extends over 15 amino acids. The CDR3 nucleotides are TGTGCCAGCAGCTCAAATCAACAGGGTCGGGAGACCCAGTACTTC. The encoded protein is CASSSNQQGRETQYF.

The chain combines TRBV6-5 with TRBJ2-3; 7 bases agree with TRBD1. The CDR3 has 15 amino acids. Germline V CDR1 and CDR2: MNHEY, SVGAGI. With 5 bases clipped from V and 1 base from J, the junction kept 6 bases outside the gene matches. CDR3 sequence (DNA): TGTGCCAGCAGTAAGAGACAGGGAGGCACAGATACGCAGTATTTT. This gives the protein CASSKRQGGTDTQYF.

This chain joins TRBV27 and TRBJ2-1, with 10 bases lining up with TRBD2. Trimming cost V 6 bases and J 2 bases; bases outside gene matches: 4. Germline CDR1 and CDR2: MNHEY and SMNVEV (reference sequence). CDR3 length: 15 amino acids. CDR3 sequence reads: CASSLAGGPYNEQFF. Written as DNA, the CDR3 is TGTGCCAGCAGCTTAGCGGGGGGCCCCTACAATGAGCAGTTCTTC.

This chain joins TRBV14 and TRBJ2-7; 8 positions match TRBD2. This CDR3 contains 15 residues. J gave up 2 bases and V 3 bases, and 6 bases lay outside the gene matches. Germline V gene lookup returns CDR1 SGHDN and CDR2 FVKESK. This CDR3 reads CASSQGLVEPYEQYF. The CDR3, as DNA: TGTGCCAGCAGCCAGGGACTAGTCGAACCCTACGAGCAGTACTTC.

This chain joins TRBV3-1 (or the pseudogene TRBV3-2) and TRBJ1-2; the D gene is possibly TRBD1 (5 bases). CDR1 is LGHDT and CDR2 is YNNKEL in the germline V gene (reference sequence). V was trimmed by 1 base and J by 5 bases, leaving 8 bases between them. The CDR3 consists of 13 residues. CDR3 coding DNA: TGTGCCAGCAGCCAAGTGACAGCTTATGGCTACACCTTC. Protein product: CASSQVTAYGYTF.

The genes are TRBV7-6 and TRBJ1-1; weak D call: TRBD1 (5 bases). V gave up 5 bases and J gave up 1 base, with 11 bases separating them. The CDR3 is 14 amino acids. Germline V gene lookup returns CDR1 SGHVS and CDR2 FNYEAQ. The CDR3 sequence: CASSQPTGNTEAFF. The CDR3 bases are TGTGCCAGCAGCCAACCAACAGGGAACACTGAAGCTTTCTTT.

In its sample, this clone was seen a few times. CDR3 region: CASSSRRGTHEQYF. As DNA, the CDR3 is TGTGCCAGCAGTAGCCGGCGGGGTACCCACGAGCAGTACTTC. The genes are TRBV4-2 and TRBJ2-7, with a weak D call TRBD2 (6 bases). Germline V CDR1 and CDR2: LGHNA, YNFKEQ. With 6 bases removed from V and 5 bases from J, the gap between germline ends came to 17 bases. The CDR3 consists of 14 residues.

In DNA form, the CDR3 reads TGTGCCACCAGTGATTTGGGCAACTACAATGAGCAGTTCTTC. Protein sequence: CATSDLGNYNEQFF. The chain combines TRBV24-1 with TRBJ2-1; no definite D call. The CDR3 runs 14 residues. V was cut by 0 bases and J by 3 bases, with 5 bases left in between. Per germline, CDR1 KGHDR and CDR2 SFDVKD.

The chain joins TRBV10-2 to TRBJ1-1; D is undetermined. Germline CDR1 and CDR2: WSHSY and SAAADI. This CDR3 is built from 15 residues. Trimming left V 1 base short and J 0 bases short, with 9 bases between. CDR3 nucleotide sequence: TGCGCCAGCAGTGAGTATGAGGGAGTGAACACTGAAGCTTTCTTT. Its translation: CASSEYEGVNTEAFF.

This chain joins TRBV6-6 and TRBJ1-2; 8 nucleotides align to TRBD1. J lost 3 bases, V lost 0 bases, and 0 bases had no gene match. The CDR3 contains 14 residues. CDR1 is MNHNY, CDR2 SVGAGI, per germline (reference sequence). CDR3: CASSYSGQDYGYTF. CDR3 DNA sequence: TGTGCCAGCAGTTACTCGGGACAGGACTATGGCTACACCTTC.

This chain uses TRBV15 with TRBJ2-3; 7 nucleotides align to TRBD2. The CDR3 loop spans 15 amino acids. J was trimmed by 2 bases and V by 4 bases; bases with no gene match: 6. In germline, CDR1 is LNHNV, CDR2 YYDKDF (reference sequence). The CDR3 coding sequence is TGTGCCACCAGCATGGGACTAACACACACAGATACGCAGTATTTT. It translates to CATSMGLTHTDTQYF.

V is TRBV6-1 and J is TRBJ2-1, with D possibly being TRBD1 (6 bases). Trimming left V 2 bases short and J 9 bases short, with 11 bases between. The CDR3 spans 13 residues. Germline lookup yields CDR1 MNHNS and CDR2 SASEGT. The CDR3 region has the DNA TGTGCCAGCAGTGAAATCGGCAGGGGTGAGCAGTTCTTC. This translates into CASSEIGRGEQFF.

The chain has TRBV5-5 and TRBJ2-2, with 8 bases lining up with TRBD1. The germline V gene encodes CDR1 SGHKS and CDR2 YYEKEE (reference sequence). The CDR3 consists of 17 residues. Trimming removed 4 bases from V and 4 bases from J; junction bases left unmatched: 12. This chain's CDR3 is CASSPDTGQARTGELFF. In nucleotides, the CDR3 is TGTGCCAGCAGCCCGGACACGGGACAGGCCCGCACCGGGGAGCTGTTTTTT.

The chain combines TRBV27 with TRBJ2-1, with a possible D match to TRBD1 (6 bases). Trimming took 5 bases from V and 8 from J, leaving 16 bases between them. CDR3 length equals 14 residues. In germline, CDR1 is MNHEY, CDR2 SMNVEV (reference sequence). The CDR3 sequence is CASSPKQGRDEQFF. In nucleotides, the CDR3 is TGTGCCAGCAGTCCCAAACAGGGTCGGGATGAGCAGTTCTTC.